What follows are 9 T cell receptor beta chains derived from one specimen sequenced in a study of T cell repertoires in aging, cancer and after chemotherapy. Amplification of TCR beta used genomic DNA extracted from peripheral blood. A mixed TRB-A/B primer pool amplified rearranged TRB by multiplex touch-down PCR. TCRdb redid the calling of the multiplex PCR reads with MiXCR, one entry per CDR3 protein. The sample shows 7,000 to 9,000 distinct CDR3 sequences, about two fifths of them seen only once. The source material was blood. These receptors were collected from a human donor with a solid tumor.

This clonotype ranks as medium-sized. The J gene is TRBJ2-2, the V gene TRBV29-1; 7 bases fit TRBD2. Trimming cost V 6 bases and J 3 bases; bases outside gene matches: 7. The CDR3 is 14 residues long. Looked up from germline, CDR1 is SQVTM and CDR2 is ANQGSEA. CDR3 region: CSVMGGFYTGELFF. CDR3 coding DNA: TGCAGCGTCATGGGGGGGTTCTACACCGGGGAGCTGTTTTTT.

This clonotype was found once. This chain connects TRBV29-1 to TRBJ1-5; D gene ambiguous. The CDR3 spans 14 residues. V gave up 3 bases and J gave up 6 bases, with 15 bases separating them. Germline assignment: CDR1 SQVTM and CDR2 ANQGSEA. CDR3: CSVEAVRVCQPQHF. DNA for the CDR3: TGCAGCGTTGAGGCCGTTAGGGTATGTCAGCCCCAGCATTTT.

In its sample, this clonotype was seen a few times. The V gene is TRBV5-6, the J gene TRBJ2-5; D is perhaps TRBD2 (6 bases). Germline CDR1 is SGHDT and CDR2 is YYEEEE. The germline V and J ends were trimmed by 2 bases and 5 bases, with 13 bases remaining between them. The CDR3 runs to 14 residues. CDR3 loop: CASSFGGTRETQYF. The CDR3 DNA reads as TGTGCCAGCAGCTTCGGTGGGACTCGGGAGACCCAGTACTTC.

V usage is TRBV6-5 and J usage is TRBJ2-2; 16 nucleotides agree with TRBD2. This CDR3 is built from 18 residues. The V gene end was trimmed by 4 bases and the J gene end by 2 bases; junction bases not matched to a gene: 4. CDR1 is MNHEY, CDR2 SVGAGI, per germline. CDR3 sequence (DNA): TGTGCCAGCAGTTTCGGGACTAGCGGGAGGGAAAACACCGGGGAGCTGTTTTTT. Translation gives CASSFGTSGRENTGELFF.

The CDR3 sequence: CASGEGGIAYEQYF. Here the CDR3 DNA reads TGTGCCAGCGGAGAGGGAGGGATCGCCTACGAGCAGTACTTC. The chain employs TRBV6-5 and TRBJ2-7; 7 bases are a match to TRBD2. The CDR3 has 14 residues. CDR1 is MNHEY and CDR2 is SVGAGI in the germline V gene. The V segment lost 8 bases and the J segment 2 bases; nucleotides outside the gene matches: 9.

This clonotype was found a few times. CDR3 sequence: CATSSGELYNEQFF. For the CDR3, the DNA is TGTGCCACCAGTAGCGGGGAGCTCTACAATGAGCAGTTCTTC. The chain links TRBV24-1 to TRBJ2-1; 7 bases align to TRBD2. The CDR3 is made up of 14 amino acids. Looked up from germline, CDR1 is KGHDR and CDR2 is SFDVKD. Trimming took 6 bases from V and 3 from J; bases not matched to a gene: 4.

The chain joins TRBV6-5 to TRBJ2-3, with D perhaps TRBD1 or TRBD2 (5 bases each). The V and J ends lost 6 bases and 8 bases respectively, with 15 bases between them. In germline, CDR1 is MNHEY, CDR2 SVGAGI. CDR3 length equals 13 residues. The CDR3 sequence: CASRTWGPGTQYF. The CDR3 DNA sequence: TGTGCCAGCAGAACCTGGGGACCAGGTACGCAGTATTTT.

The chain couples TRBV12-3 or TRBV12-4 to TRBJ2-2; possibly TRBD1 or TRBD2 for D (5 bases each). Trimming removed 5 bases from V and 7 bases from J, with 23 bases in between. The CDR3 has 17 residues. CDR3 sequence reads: CASSLQRGPAPGGELFF. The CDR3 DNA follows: TGTGCCAGCAGTCTACAACGGGGCCCCGCACCAGGCGGGGAGCTGTTTTTT.

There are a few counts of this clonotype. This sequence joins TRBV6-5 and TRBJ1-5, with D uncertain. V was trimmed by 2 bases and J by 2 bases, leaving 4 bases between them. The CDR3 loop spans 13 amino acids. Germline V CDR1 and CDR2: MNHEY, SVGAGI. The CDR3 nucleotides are TGTGCCAGCAGTTACATGGGCAATCAGCCCCAGCATTTT. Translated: CASSYMGNQPQHF.